The rows below give T cell receptor beta chains drawn from one sample of a study of blood T cell repertoires in COVID-19. Sequenced by immunoSEQ multiplex PCR; TCRdb stores in-frame clones only, minus some. The sample consists of 30,000 to 35,000 clones, roughly 86% of them appearing once. The sample consisted of peripheral blood. These receptors all come from a man older than 75 with active or convalescent COVID-19. Both conserved end residues are part of each CDR3. A D gene is named only where the DNA matches it firmly. Only some rows state a clone size, as once, few, many or a class for expanded clones.

j_call	d_call	clone_size	v_call	cdr3_aa	cdr3_nt
TRBJ2-5	.	.	TRBV11-3	CASSISGVLETQYF	TGTGCCAGCAGCATCTCAGGGGTTTTGGAGACCCAGTACTTC
TRBJ2-7	TRBD1	.	TRBV28	CASSSPDRGPDEQYF	TGTGCCAGCAGTTCACCCGACAGGGGTCCTGACGAGCAGTACTTC
TRBJ2-7	TRBD1	few	TRBV6-6	CASSYGQGVEQYF	TGTGCCAGCAGTTACGGACAGGGGGTAGAGCAGTACTTC
TRBJ1-1	.	few	TRBV19	CASSIRGGNTEAFF	TGTGCCAGTAGTATACGAGGGGGTAACACTGAAGCTTTCTTT
TRBJ2-5	TRBD2	.	TRBV12-5	CASGLAEETQYF	TGTGCTAGTGGGCTAGCGGAAGAGACCCAGTACTTC
TRBJ1-6	.	.	TRBV6-6	CASSYKGGDSPLHF	TGTGCCAGCAGTTACAAGGGAGGGGATTCACCCCTCCACTTT
TRBJ1-1	TRBD1	.	TRBV7-2	CASSSGLGTGGGTEAFF	TGTGCCAGCAGTTCAGGTTTAGGGACAGGGGGCGGTACTGAAGCTTTCTTT
TRBJ1-6	TRBD1	.	TRBV6-5	CASRTDRVGNSPLHF	TGTGCCAGCAGGACGGACAGGGTGGGAAATTCACCCCTCCACTTT
TRBJ2-3	TRBD1	.	TRBV7-6	CASKLSSFQGGTDTQYF	TGTGCCAGCAAGCTTAGTAGTTTTCAGGGGGGCACAGATACGCAGTATTTT
TRBJ2-2	.	.	TRBV11-3	CASSFLGARGGELFF	TGTGCCAGCAGCTTCCTGGGGGCGAGAGGCGGGGAGCTGTTTTTT
TRBJ2-7	TRBD2	.	TRBV7-9	CASSSWGGLAGNSYEQYF	TGTGCCAGCAGCTCTTGGGGGGGTCTAGCGGGCAACTCCTACGAGCAGTACTTC
TRBJ2-2	TRBD1	.	TRBV19	CASSVTGWDTGELFF	TGTGCCAGTAGTGTGACAGGGTGGGATACCGGGGAGCTGTTTTTT
TRBJ1-6	.	.	TRBV19	CASSRSGSPLHF	TGTGCCAGTAGTAGATCAGGTTCACCCCTCCACTTT
TRBJ1-5	.	.	TRBV6-1	CASSEVMGRQPQHF	TGTGCCAGCAGTGAAGTTATGGGGCGTCAGCCCCAGCATTTT
TRBJ2-5	TRBD2	.	TRBV7-2	CASSLVGGLAGSQETQYF	TGTGCCAGCAGCTTAGTTGGGGGACTAGCGGGGTCCCAAGAGACCCAGTACTTC
TRBJ1-2	.	.	TRBV28	CASSLRQVNGYTF	TGTGCCAGCAGTTTACGACAGGTTAATGGCTACACCTTC
TRBJ2-7	.	.	TRBV6-6	CASSYNRQGWSYEQYF	TGTGCCAGCAGTTATAATAGGCAGGGATGGTCCTACGAGCAGTACTTC
TRBJ2-1	.	.	TRBV5-8	CASRKDTFF	TGTGCCAGCAGGAAAGACACCTTCTTC
TRBJ1-1	.	.	TRBV6-5	CASSARVEIAFF	TGTGCCAGCAGCGCCAGAGTGGAGATAGCTTTCTTT
TRBJ2-2	TRBD2	.	TRBV14	CASSQGAGRAGELFF	TGTGCCAGCAGCCAAGGAGCAGGGAGGGCCGGGGAGCTGTTTTTT
TRBJ2-7	TRBD2	.	TRBV18	CASSPLGLAGNITYEQYF	TGTGCCAGCTCACCCCTCGGGTTAGCGGGTAATATCACCTACGAGCAGTACTTC
TRBJ2-7	.	.	TRBV29-1	CSGRQAYEQYF	TGCAGCGGCAGACAAGCCTACGAGCAGTACTTC
TRBJ1-4	.	.	TRBV2	CASSTTGPTNEKLFF	TGTGCCAGCAGCACCACAGGGCCAACTAATGAAAAACTGTTTTTT
TRBJ1-1	.	.	TRBV4-2	CASSQEEKATEAFF	TGTGCCAGCAGCCAAGAAGAGAAAGCCACTGAAGCTTTCTTT
TRBJ2-1	.	.	TRBV6-5	CASRRQNNEQFF	TGTGCCAGCAGAAGACAGAACAATGAGCAGTTCTTC
TRBJ1-4	TRBD1	.	TRBV25-1	CASRQGNEKLFF	TGTGCCAGCCGACAGGGGAATGAAAAACTGTTTTTT
TRBJ2-7	TRBD2	few	TRBV4-2	CASSQGGLAVSYEQYF	TGTGCCAGCAGCCAAGGTGGGCTAGCGGTCTCCTACGAGCAGTACTTC
TRBJ1-2	TRBD1	.	TRBV7-6	CASSSRTGQNYGYTF	TGTGCCAGCAGTTCTCGGACAGGGCAGAACTATGGCTACACCTTC
TRBJ2-1	.	few	TRBV19	CASRSLTGTAGYNEQFF	TGTGCCAGTAGGAGTCTTACAGGGACGGCGGGCTACAATGAGCAGTTCTTC
TRBJ2-1	TRBD1	.	TRBV5-1	CASSLIQTGHNEQFF	TGCGCCAGCAGCTTGATACAGACAGGGCACAATGAGCAGTTCTTC
TRBJ2-1	.	few	TRBV4-1	CASSQDRLAGYNEQFF	TGCGCCAGCAGCCAAGATAGGCTAGCAGGCTACAATGAGCAGTTCTTC
TRBJ2-7	TRBD2	.	TRBV7-2	CASSLFPPSGISSYEQYF	TGTGCCAGCAGCTTATTCCCTCCTAGCGGGATAAGCTCCTACGAGCAGTACTTC
TRBJ2-7	.	.	TRBV27	CASSFPGGEQYF	TGTGCCAGCAGTTTTCCCGGAGGGGAGCAGTACTTC
TRBJ1-4	.	.	TRBV7-9	CASSLTQSSEKLFF	TGTGCCAGCAGCTTAACCCAGTCTTCGGAAAAACTGTTTTTT
TRBJ2-5	TRBD2	.	TRBV5-1	CASSLIAGGQETQYF	TGCGCCAGCAGCTTAATAGCGGGAGGACAAGAGACCCAGTACTTC
TRBJ2-7	.	.	TRBV28	CASNLDQLESSEQYF	TGTGCCAGCAACCTGGACCAACTAGAATCGAGCGAGCAGTACTTC